The 10 T cell receptor beta chains below all came from one sample that was sequenced in a study of shared clonotypes between healthy human individuals (dated by TCRdb to 2018 to 2020). The library was prepared using the immunoSEQ multiplex PCR assay. The clones in this table, taken by TCRdb from immuneACCESS, are in-frame only. Not every clone is retained; where verified, under half of the shortfall comes from an unresolved V gene, and the cause of the rest is unknown. The sample data list about 2,500,000 clones, and around 90% of these were observed just once. The ten top clones hold 0.11% to 0.15% of the sample. The sequenced material came from naive CD4+ T cells sorted from blood. The sample's cell subset or site, from its label and the paper: CD45RA+ positively selected. Source of these receptors: a man younger than 35 in good health.

The chain employs TRBV19 and TRBJ1-1; unclear D gene. The CDR3 has 15 residues. V gave up 1 base and J gave up 4 bases, with 13 bases separating them. The V gene's germline CDR1 is LNHDA and CDR2 SQIVND (reference sequence). Written as DNA, the CDR3 is TGTGCCAGTAGTATAGTCCCCATATTGGGCACTGAAGCTTTCTTT. Amino acids: CASSIVPILGTEAFF.

This chain uses TRBV11-2 with TRBJ1-1, with TRBD1 as a possible D gene (5 bases). The germline V gene has CDR1 SGHAT and CDR2 FQNNGV. The CDR3 is made up of 13 amino acids. V lost 8 bases and J lost 4, with 14 bases in between. The CDR3 coding sequence is TGTGCCAGCCGGGGAGGGGTTATCACTGAAGCTTTCTTT. This sequence encodes CASRGGVITEAFF.

The chain links TRBV14 to TRBJ2-5; 7 bases map to TRBD1. The CDR3 length is 15 residues. CDR1 is SGHDN, CDR2 FVKESK, per germline. Trimming cost V 4 bases and J 7 bases; bases outside gene matches: 12. The CDR3 nucleotides read TGTGCCAGCAGCCCTTCGTCGGGACAGATTTCGACCCAGTACTTC. Translation gives CASSPSSGQISTQYF. The full variable domain, completed using reference TRBV14 and TRBJ2-5, is EAGVTQFPSHSVIEKGQTVTLRCDPISGHDNLYWYRRVMGKEIKFLLHFVKESKQDESGMPNNRFLAERTGGTYSTLKVQPAELEDSGVYFCASSPSSGQISTQYFGPGTRLLVL.

The chain carries TRBV6-5 and TRBJ2-7; 7 positions match TRBD1. Germline CDR1 reads MNHEY; CDR2 reads SVGAGI. The CDR3 covers 14 residues. With V trimmed by 4 bases and J by 3 bases, 6 bases remained unmatched. The DNA of the CDR3 is TGTGCCAGCAGTTTTTGGACAGGAAACTACGAGCAGTACTTC. Its protein is CASSFWTGNYEQYF.

The V and J genes are TRBV4-1 and TRBJ2-5; maybe TRBD2 (6 bases). This CDR3 contains 14 residues. Germline-derived CDR1 and CDR2 are MGHRA and YSYEKL. V lost 0 bases and J 3 bases, leaving 8 bases between the germline ends. CDR3 amino acids: CASSQDAGKETQYF. The DNA of the CDR3 is TGCGCCAGCAGCCAAGATGCGGGGAAAGAGACCCAGTACTTC.

This chain connects TRBV4-2 to TRBJ2-5; TRBD2 aligns across 7 bases. Germline loops: CDR1 LGHNA, CDR2 YNFKEQ. V lost 1 base and J lost 5; bases outside the gene matches: 16. The CDR3 is made up of 18 amino acids. CDR3 DNA sequence: TGTGCCAGCAGCCAAGGTATCGCGGGAGTGGGGGAGATCGAGACCCAGTACTTC. It yields the protein CASSQGIAGVGEIETQYF.

The J gene is TRBJ1-4, the V gene TRBV29-1; a weak D match, TRBD1 (5 bases). The CDR3 length is 14 residues. Germline CDR1 and CDR2: SQVTM and ANQGSEA. The ends were cut back, 0 bases at V and 10 bases at J, with 15 bases in the middle. CDR3 in amino acids: CSVEDPRDGIKLFF. The CDR3, as DNA: TGCAGCGTTGAAGATCCACGGGACGGAATAAAACTGTTTTTT. Looking up the rest from reference TRBV29-1 and TRBJ1-4 gives the full variable domain: SAVISQKPSRDICQRGTSLTIQCQVDSQVTMMFWYRQQPGQSLTLIATANQGSEATYESGFVIDKFPISRPNLTFSTLTVSNMSPEDSSIYLCSVEDPRDGIKLFFGSGTQLSVL.

This chain joins TRBV6-5 and TRBJ1-1; 7 nucleotides line up with TRBD1. Germline V gene lookup returns CDR1 MNHEY and CDR2 SVGAGI. This CDR3 has 15 amino acids. V lost 5 bases and J lost 3; bases outside the gene matches: 9. DNA for the CDR3: TGTGCCAGCAGTCCGCAGGGGGTAGGTGACACTGAAGCTTTCTTT. Translation: CASSPQGVGDTEAFF.

CDR3 amino acids: CASSFGRGNSNQPQHF. The CDR3 nucleotides are TGTGCCAGCAGTTTCGGGAGGGGGAATAGCAATCAGCCCCAGCATTTT. The V gene is TRBV28, the J gene TRBJ1-5, with a tentative D call TRBD1 (6 bases). V was cut by 3 bases and J by 0 bases, with 12 bases left in between. Germline CDR1 and CDR2: MDHEN and SYDVKM. The CDR3 loop spans 16 amino acids.

This chain connects TRBV5-6 to TRBJ1-2; D call uncertain. Trimming left V 0 bases short and J 2 bases short, with 8 bases between. The CDR3 is 14 amino acids. CDR1 is SGHDT, CDR2 YYEEEE, per germline. The CDR3 coding sequence is TGTGCCAGCAGCTTGGGTGGGGTGAACTATGGCTACACCTTC. It yields the protein CASSLGGVNYGYTF.